This T cell receptor (beta chain) appears in the sequencing data of a study of graft-versus-host responses after intestinal transplantation. Study in general: Following induction with anti-thymocyte globulin, all recipients were given tacrolimus and steroids for about three years.

General study points: Individuals carrying graft-donor T cell macrochimerism showed high graft-versus-host to host-versus-graft clonal ratios in allografts. Researchers found peak circulating GvH clone levels linked to early post-transplant HvG declines. The authors found GvH clones in recipient marrow, some appearing first in ileum or blood.

Trimming left V 5 bases short and J 9 bases short, with 11 bases between. From germline, CDR1 is LNHDA and CDR2 SQIVND (reference sequence). The CDR3 is 12 amino acids. TCRdb keeps only in-frame clones here, not all; method: immunoSEQ multiplex PCR. The data contain about 40,000 clones, more than 85% of them singletons. To note about this clone: Its antigen is unidentified.

The receptor was isolated from a human patient who received an intestinal transplant, so some T cells may come from the graft donor. The sequencing used PBMCs, collected around 730 days after intestinal transplantation. This sequence joins TRBV19 and TRBJ2-1, with D unclear. CDR3 region: CASSPGGFEQFF. The CDR3 bases are TGTGCCAGTAGTCCCGGTGGTTTTGAGCAGTTCTTC.